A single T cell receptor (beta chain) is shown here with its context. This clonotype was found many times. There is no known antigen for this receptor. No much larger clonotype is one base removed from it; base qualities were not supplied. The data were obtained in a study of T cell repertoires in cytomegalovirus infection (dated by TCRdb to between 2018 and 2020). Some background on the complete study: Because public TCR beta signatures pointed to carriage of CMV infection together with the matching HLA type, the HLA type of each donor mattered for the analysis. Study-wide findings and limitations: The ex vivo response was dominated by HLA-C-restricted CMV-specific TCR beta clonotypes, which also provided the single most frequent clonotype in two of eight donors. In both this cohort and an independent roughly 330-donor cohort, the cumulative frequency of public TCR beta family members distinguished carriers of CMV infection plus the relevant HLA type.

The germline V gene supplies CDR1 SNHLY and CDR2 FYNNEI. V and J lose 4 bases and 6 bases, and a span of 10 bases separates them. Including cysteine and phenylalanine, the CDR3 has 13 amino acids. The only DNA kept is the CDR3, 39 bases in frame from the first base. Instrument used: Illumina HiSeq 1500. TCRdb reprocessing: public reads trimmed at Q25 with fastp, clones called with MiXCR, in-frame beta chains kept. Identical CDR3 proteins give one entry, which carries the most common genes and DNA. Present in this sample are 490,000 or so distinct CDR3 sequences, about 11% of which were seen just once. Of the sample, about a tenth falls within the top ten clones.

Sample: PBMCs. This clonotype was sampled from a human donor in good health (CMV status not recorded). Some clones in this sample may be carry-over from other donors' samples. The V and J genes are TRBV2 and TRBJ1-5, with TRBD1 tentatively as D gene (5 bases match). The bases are TGTGCCAGCAGTGTATCGGGGGGTCAGCCCCAGCATTTT. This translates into CASSVSGGQPQHF.